This T cell receptor beta chain was documented in a study of CD4+ T cells in melanoma. Points from the study as a whole: CD8+ T cell, macrophage and B cell function reportedly correlated with neoantigen-specific CD4+ T cells. In melanoma, neoantigen-specific CD4+ T cells reportedly differed in differentiation state.

On this clone: The antigen is unknown.

The germline CDR1 and CDR2 sequences are SGDLS and YYNGEE. The CDR3 has 15 residues. Unmatched junction bases numbered 6, after V lost 3 bases and J lost 5 bases. The table came from immunoSEQ multiplex PCR; TCRdb's copy has only in-frame clones and leaves some out. The sample yields 55,000 or so clones, roughly two thirds seen once. The specimen was tumor tissue. The V and J genes are TRBV9 and TRBJ1-5; 9 nucleotides align to TRBD1. This receptor was obtained from a human donor with melanoma. The CDR3: CASSEGTGIDQPQHF. CDR3 DNA sequence: TGTGCCAGCAGCGAGGGGACAGGGATAGATCAGCCCCAGCATTTT. The whole variable domain, filled in from reference TRBV9 and TRBJ1-5, reads DSGVTQTPKHLITATGQRVTLRCSPRSGDLSVYWYQQSLDQGLQFLIQYYNGEERAKGNILERFSAQQFPDLHSELNLSSLELGDSALYFCASSEGTGIDQPQHFGDGTRLSIL.